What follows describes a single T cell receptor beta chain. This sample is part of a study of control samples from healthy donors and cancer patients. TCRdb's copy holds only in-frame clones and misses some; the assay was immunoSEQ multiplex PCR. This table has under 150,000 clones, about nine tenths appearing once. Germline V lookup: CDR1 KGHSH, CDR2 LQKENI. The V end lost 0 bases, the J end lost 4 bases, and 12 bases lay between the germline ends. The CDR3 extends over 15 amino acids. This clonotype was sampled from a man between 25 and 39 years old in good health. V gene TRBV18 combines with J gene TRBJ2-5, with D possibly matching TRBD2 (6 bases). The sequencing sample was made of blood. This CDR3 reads CASSPPSGGGETQYF. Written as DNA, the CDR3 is TGTGCCAGCTCACCACCTAGCGGTGGGGGAGAGACCCAGTACTTC.